Below, 15 T cell receptor beta chains from the same sample are listed, as sequenced in a study of cytomegalovirus exposure and HLA in healthy donors. Primers for the PCR totalled 60 Vbeta and 13 Jbeta. Libraries were prepared by immunoSEQ multiplex PCR; TCRdb keeps only in-frame clonotypes and omits some of them. The sample records approximately 180,000 clones, 70% to 85% being singletons. The sequencing input was PBMCs. Receptor source: a woman in her 30s in good health and CMV-seropositive.

V gene TRBV28 combines with J gene TRBJ1-1, with 8 bases fitting TRBD1. CDR1 and CDR2 (germline): MDHEN, SYDVKM. The V segment lost 5 bases and the J segment 2 bases; nucleotides outside the gene matches: 7. This CDR3 spans 15 amino acids. The CDR3 region is CASSTRDRRNTEAFF. The CDR3 DNA reads TGTGCCAGCAGTACCCGGGACAGGCGAAACACTGAAGCTTTCTTT.

This chain uses TRBV27 with TRBJ2-7; 13 nucleotides agree with TRBD2. CDR1 MNHEY and CDR2 SMNVEV come from the germline V gene (reference sequence). This CDR3 region has 14 residues. The J segment lost 7 bases and the V segment lost 2 bases, leaving 2 bases of the junction unmatched. For the CDR3, the DNA is TGTGCCAGCAGTTTAAGACTAGCGGGAGGAGAGCAGTACTTC. Its protein is CASSLRLAGGEQYF.

The rearrangement links TRBV5-6 to TRBJ2-7; perhaps TRBD2 as D (5 bases). The CDR3 spans 16 residues. The germline CDR1 and CDR2 sequences are SGHDT and YYEEEE. The germline V and J ends were trimmed by 4 bases and 3 bases, with 20 bases remaining between them. DNA of the CDR3: TGTGCCAGCAGCCCCACCGCGAGGGCAGCCTTCTACGAGCAGTACTTC. Translating gives CASSPTARAAFYEQYF.

The chain employs TRBV1 and TRBJ2-1; the table's D call TRBD2 went unverified against the DNA. TRBV1 is a documented pseudogene. The CDR3 length is 14 residues. The chain's CDR3 is CTSSHRGTYNEQFF. CDR3 DNA: TGCACCAGCAGCCATCGCGGGACTTACAATGAGCAGTTCTTC.

The V gene is TRBV4-3, the J gene TRBJ2-3, with a weak D call TRBD2 (6 bases). The CDR3 is made up of 18 amino acids. Germline V gene lookup returns CDR1 LGHNA and CDR2 YSLEER. V lost 1 base, J lost 0 bases, and 17 bases lay in between. CDR3 region: CASSQGPNRGISTDTQYF. The CDR3, as DNA: TGCGCCAGCAGCCAAGGCCCTAACCGGGGGATTAGCACAGATACGCAGTATTTT.

The chain links TRBV6-5 to TRBJ2-7; 7 bases match TRBD1. The V and J ends lost 4 bases and 7 bases, in that order; junction bases with no gene match: 7. The germline gives CDR1 MNHEY, CDR2 SVGAGI. The CDR3 has 13 residues. The chain's CDR3 is CASSFTGVGEQYF. The DNA for the CDR3 is TGTGCCAGCAGTTTTACAGGGGTTGGGGAGCAGTACTTC.

This clone occurred a few times. The rearrangement uses TRBV7-2 and TRBJ2-5; 7 positions match TRBD2. The trim removed 0 bases at V and 0 bases at J, leaving 7 bases unmatched. The CDR3 length is 17 residues. The germline CDR1 and CDR2 sequences are SGHTA and FQGNSA. The CDR3 region has the DNA TGTGCCAGCAGCTTAGCGTCGAGCGGGGCCTACCAAGAGACCCAGTACTTC. This codes for CASSLASSGAYQETQYF. Full variable domain (rest looked up from reference TRBV7-2 and TRBJ2-5): GAGVSQSPSNKVTEKGKDVELRCDPISGHTALYWYRQSLGQGLEFLIYFQGNSAPDKSGLPSDRFSAERTGGSVSTLTIQRTQQEDSAVYLCASSLASSGAYQETQYFGPGTRLLVL.

The J gene is TRBJ2-3, the V gene TRBV28; D is ambiguous. V dropped 11 bases and J dropped 1 base, with 16 bases sitting between them. This CDR3 is 14 amino acids long. Germline loops: CDR1 MDHEN, CDR2 SYDVKM. CDR3 loop: CAGSPRRGTDTQYF. The CDR3 coding sequence is TGTGCCGGAAGTCCCCGTCGGGGCACAGATACGCAGTATTTT.

The chain carries TRBV21-1 and TRBJ2-2; the table calls TRBD1, which could not be checked here. TRBV21-1 is a known pseudogene. The CDR3 has 19 amino acids. The CDR3 DNA reads TGTGCCAGCAGCAAAGGGGTGTGGGACAGGCGAGCGAACACCGGGGAGCTGTTTTTT. This sequence encodes CASSKGVWDRRANTGELFF.

The V gene is TRBV30, the J gene TRBJ1-1; D possibly corresponds to TRBD1 (5 bases). CDR3 size: 13 residues. Per the germline V gene, CDR1 is GTSNPN and CDR2 is SVGIG (reference sequence). Between the trimmed V and J ends, which lost 0 bases and 1 base, there was a span of 6 bases. Here the CDR3 DNA reads TGTGCCTGGAGTGTTGGACAGAACACTGAAGCTTTCTTT. It codes for CAWSVGQNTEAFF.

The V gene is TRBV25-1, the J gene TRBJ2-1, with 11 bases lining up with TRBD1. V was pared by 6 bases and J by 5 bases, with 3 bases of the junction left unmatched. CDR1 and CDR2 from the germline V gene are MGHDK and SYGVNS. The length of the CDR3 is 14 residues. The CDR3 reads CASSRDRGNNEQFF. As DNA, the CDR3 is TGTGCCAGCAGCCGGGACAGGGGGAACAATGAGCAGTTCTTC.

This chain connects TRBV28 to TRBJ2-7, with TRBD2 matching over 7 bases. Trimming at V came to 8 bases and at J to 1 base, leaving 8 bases not matched to a gene. Germline V gives CDR1 MDHEN, CDR2 SYDVKM. The CDR3 sequence is 14 residues long. CDR3 sequence: CASRIGGGSYEQYF. CDR3 nucleotide sequence: TGTGCCAGCCGAATTGGGGGGGGGTCCTACGAGCAGTACTTC.

This CDR3 reads CASSLQVGYGYTF. Here the CDR3 DNA reads TGTGCCAGCAGTTTACAGGTCGGATATGGCTACACCTTC. The V call is TRBV28, the J call TRBJ1-2; D gene ambiguous. V was trimmed by 2 bases and J by 5 bases, leaving 9 bases between them. The CDR3 consists of 13 residues. Germline CDR1 MDHEN, CDR2 SYDVKM.

The rearrangement joins TRBV2 to TRBJ1-4; no firm D call. Between the trimmed V and J ends, which lost 5 bases and 9 bases, there was a span of 25 bases. This CDR3 has 17 amino acids. Germline assignment: CDR1 SNHLY and CDR2 FYNNEI. CDR3 residues: CASSLSGALSGIKKLFF. The CDR3 DNA is TGTGCCAGCAGTCTCTCAGGAGCCCTCAGCGGAATCAAAAAACTGTTTTTT.

This chain links TRBV7-2 with TRBJ1-1; 9 nucleotides align to TRBD1. CDR3 size: 14 residues. The V segment lost 3 bases and the J segment 6 bases; nucleotides outside the gene matches: 5. Germline CDR1 and CDR2: SGHTA and FQGNSA. CDR3 in DNA: TGTGCCAGCAGCTTGGGACAGGGTGAATCTGAAGCTTTCTTT. Translated, it gives CASSLGQGESEAFF. Using reference TRBV7-2 and TRBJ1-1 for the parts outside the CDR3, the full variable domain is GAGVSQSPSNKVTEKGKDVELRCDPISGHTALYWYRQSLGQGLEFLIYFQGNSAPDKSGLPSDRFSAERTGGSVSTLTIQRTQQEDSAVYLCASSLGQGESEAFFGQGTRLTVV.